The clone carrying this TCR beta chain showed up just a few times. Its antigen is unknown. Combining a sample-barcoded 5' primer with a J-beta primer mix, a second PCR ran for roughly 6 to 12 cycles. TCRdb redid the calling of the 5' RACE reads with MiXCR, one entry per CDR3 protein. The sample lists about 670,000 distinct CDR3 sequences; approximately 40% were seen once. The V gene end was trimmed by 4 bases and the J gene end by 0 bases; junction bases not matched to a gene: 7. Germline V CDR1 and CDR2: SGDLS, YYNGEE. There are 17 residues in the CDR3. The entry originates in a study of blood T cells in healthy people across ages. Study-level findings and limits: TCR beta diversity, measured per million T cells, fell in a roughly linear way with age. Considered underestimates were the diversity estimates obtained from one million T cells.

Total RNA, at least 5.5 micrograms per sample, came from PBMCs. This receptor was obtained from a man older than 75 in good health. The sequencing sample was made of blood. V usage is TRBV9 and J usage is TRBJ2-2; 9 nucleotides match TRBD2. The CDR3 loop is CASSPTRTSANTGELFF. As DNA, the CDR3 is TGTGCCAGCAGCCCCACCAGGACTAGCGCGAACACCGGGGAGCTGTTTTTT.